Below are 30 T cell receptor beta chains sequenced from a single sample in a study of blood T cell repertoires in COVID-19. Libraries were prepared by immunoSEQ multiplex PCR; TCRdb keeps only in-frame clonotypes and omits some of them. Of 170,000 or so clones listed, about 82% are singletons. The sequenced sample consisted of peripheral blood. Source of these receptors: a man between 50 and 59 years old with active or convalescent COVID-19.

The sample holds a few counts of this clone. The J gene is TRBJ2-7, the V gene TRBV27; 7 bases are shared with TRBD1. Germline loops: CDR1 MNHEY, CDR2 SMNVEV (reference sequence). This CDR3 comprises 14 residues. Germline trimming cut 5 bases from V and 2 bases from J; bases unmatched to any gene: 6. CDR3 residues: CASSPAGTAYEQYF. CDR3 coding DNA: TGTGCCAGCAGTCCCGCCGGGACAGCCTACGAGCAGTACTTC.

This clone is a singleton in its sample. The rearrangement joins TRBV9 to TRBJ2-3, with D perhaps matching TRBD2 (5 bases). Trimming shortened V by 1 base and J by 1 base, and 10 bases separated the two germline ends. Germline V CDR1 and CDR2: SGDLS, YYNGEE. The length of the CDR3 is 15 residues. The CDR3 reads CASSVIGVGTDTQYF. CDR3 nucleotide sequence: TGTGCCAGCAGCGTAATCGGGGTGGGCACAGATACGCAGTATTTT.

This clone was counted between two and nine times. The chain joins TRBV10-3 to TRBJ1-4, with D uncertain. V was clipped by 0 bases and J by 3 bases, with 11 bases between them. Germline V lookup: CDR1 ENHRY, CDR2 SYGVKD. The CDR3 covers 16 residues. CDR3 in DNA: TGTGCCATCAGTGAGTCTCGAGGGCAGCCTAATGAAAAACTGTTTTTT. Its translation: CAISESRGQPNEKLFF.

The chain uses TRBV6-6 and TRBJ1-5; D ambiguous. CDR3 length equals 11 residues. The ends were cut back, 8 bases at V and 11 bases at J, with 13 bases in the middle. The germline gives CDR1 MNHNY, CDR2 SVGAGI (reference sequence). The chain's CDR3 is CASHNAVAQHF. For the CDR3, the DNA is TGTGCCAGCCACAACGCGGTCGCCCAGCATTTT.

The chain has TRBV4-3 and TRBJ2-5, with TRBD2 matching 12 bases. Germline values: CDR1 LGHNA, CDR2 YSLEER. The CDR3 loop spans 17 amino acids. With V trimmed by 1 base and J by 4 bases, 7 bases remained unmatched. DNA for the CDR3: TGCGCCAGCAGCCAAGCAGGGCTAGCGGGAGGGGGAGAGACCCAGTACTTC. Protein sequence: CASSQAGLAGGGETQYF.

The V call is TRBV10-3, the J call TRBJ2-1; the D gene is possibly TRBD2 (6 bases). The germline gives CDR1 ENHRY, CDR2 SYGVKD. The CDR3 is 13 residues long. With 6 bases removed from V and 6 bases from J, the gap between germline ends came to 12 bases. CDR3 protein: CAISKGLGNEQFF. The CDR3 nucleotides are TGTGCCATCAGCAAGGGACTTGGCAATGAGCAGTTCTTC.

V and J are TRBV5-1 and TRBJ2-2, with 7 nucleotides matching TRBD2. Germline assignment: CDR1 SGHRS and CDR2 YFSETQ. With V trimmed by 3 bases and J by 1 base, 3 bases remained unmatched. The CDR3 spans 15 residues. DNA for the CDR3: TGCGCCAGCAGCTACCGGGGGGAGAACACCGGGGAGCTGTTTTTT. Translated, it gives CASSYRGENTGELFF.

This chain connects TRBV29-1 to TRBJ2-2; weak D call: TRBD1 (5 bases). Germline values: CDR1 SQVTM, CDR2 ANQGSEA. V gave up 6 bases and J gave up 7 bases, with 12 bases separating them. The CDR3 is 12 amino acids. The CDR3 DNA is TGCAGCGTCGGTAGGGGCAGCGGGGAGCTGTTTTTT. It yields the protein CSVGRGSGELFF.

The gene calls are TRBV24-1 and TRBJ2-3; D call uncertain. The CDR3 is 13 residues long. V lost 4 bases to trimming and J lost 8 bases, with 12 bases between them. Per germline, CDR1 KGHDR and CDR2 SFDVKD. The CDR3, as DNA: TGTGCCACCAGTGAAATGTACCCGGGTACGCAGTATTTT. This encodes CATSEMYPGTQYF.

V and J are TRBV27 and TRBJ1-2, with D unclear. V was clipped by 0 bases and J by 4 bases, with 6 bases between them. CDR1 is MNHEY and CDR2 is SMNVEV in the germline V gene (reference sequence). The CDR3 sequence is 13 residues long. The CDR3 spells CASSLSSLYGYTF. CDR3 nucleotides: TGTGCCAGCAGTTTATCCTCCCTCTATGGCTACACCTTC.

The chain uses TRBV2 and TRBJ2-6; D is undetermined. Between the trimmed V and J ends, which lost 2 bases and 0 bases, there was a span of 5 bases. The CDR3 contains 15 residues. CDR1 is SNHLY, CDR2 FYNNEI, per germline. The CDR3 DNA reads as TGTGCCAGCAGTGAACCTAACTCTGGGGCCAACGTCCTGACTTTC. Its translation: CASSEPNSGANVLTF.

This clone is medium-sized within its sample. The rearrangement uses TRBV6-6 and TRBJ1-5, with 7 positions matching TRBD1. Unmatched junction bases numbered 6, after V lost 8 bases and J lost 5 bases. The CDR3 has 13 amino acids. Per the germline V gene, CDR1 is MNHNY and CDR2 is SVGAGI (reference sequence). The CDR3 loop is CASGQVLDQPQHF. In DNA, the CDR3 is TGTGCCAGCGGACAGGTGCTCGATCAGCCCCAGCATTTT.

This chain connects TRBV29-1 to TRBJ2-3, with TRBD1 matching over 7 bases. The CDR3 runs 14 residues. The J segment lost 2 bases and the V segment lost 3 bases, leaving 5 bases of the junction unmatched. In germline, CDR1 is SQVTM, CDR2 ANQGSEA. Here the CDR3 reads CSVDGTASTDTQYF. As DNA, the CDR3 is TGCAGCGTTGACGGGACAGCTTCCACAGATACGCAGTATTTT.

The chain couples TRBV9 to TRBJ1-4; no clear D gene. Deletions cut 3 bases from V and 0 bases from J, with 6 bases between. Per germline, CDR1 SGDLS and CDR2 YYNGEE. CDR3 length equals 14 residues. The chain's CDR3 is CASSAGATNEKLFF. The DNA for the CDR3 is TGTGCCAGCAGCGCCGGGGCAACTAATGAAAAACTGTTTTTT. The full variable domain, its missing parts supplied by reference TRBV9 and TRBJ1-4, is DSGVTQTPKHLITATGQRVTLRCSPRSGDLSVYWYQQSLDQGLQFLIQYYNGEERAKGNILERFSAQQFPDLHSELNLSSLELGDSALYFCASSAGATNEKLFFGSGTQLSVL.

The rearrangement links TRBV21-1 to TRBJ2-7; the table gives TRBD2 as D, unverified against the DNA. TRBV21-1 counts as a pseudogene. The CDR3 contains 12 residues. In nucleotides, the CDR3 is TGTGCCAGCAGCAATCTGTCCTACGAGCAGTACTTC. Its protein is CASSNLSYEQYF.

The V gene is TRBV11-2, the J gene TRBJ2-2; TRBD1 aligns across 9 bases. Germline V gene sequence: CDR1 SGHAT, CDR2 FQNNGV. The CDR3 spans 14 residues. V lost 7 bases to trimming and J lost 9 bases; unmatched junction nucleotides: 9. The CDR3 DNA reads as TGTGCCAGCAAAGAAAACAGGGGGCTTAGGGAGCTGTTTTTT. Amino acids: CASKENRGLRELFF.

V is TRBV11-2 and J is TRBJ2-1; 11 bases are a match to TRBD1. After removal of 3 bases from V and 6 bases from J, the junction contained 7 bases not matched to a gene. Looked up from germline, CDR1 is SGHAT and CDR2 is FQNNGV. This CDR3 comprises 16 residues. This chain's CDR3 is CASSFWTGGNRNEQFF. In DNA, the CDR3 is TGTGCCAGCAGCTTTTGGACAGGGGGCAATCGCAATGAGCAGTTCTTC.

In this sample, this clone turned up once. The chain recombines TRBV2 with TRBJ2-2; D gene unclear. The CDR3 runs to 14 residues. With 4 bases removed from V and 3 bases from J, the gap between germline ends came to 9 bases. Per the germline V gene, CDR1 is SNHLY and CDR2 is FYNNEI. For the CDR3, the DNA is TGTGCCAGCAGTGGGAGTGAGTACACCGGGGAGCTGTTTTTT. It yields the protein CASSGSEYTGELFF.

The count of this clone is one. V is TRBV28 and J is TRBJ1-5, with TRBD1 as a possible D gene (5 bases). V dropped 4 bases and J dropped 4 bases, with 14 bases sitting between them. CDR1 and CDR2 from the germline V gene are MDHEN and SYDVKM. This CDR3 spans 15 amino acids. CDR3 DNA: TGTGCCAGCAGTTGGGGCAGGGTAACAAATCAGCCCCAGCATTTT. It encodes CASSWGRVTNQPQHF.

CDR3 in DNA: TGTGCCAGTAGTATCGCACAGGTTCGCGGCAATCAGCCCCAGCATTTT. This encodes CASSIAQVRGNQPQHF. The V call is TRBV19, the J call TRBJ1-5; D is possibly TRBD1 (5 bases). This CDR3 spans 16 amino acids. V lost 3 bases and J 2 bases, leaving 14 bases between the germline ends. Germline assignment: CDR1 LNHDA and CDR2 SQIVND (reference sequence).

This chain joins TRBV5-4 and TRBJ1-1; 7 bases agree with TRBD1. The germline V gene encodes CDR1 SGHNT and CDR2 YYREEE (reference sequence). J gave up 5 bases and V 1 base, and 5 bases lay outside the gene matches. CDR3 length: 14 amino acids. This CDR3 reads CASSLWQGVTEAFF. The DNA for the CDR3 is TGTGCCAGCAGCTTGTGGCAGGGGGTAACTGAAGCTTTCTTT.

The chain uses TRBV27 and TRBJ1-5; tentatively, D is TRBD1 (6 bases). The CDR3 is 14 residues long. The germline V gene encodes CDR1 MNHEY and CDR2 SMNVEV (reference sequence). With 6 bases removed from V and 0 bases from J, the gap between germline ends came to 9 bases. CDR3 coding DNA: TGTGCCAGCAGCCACAGGGCTAGCAATCAGCCCCAGCATTTT. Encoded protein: CASSHRASNQPQHF.

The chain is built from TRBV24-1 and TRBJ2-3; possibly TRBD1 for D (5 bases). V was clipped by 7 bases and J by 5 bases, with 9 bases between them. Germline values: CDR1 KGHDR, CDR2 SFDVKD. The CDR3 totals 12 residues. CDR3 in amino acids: CATRGAGDTQYF. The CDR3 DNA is TGTGCCACCAGAGGGGCAGGAGATACGCAGTATTTT.

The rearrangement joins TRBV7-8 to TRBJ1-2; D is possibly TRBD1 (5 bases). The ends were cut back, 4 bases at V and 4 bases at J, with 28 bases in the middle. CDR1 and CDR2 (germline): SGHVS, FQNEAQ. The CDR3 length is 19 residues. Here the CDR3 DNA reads TGTGCCAGCAGCTCCGTTGAACTCGGCCGGACAATTAATAGCTATGGCTACACCTTC. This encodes CASSSVELGRTINSYGYTF.

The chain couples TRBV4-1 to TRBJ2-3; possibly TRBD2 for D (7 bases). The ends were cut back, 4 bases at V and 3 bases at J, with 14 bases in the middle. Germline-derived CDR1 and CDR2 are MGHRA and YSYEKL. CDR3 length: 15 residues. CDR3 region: CASSPEGGRTDTQYF. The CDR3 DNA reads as TGCGCCAGCAGCCCTGAGGGGGGGAGAACAGATACGCAGTATTTT.

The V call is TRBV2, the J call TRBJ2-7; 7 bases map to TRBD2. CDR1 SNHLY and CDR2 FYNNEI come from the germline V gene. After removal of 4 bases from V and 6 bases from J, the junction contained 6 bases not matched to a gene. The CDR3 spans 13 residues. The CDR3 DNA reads TGTGCCAGCAGTGTCAAGCGGGATTCCGAGCAGTACTTC. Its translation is CASSVKRDSEQYF.

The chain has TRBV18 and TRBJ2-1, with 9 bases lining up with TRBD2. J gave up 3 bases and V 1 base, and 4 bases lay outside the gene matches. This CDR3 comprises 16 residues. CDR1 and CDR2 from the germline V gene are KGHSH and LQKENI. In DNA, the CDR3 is TGTGCCAGCTCACCACGAGCTAGCGGGGACTACAATGAGCAGTTCTTC. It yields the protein CASSPRASGDYNEQFF.

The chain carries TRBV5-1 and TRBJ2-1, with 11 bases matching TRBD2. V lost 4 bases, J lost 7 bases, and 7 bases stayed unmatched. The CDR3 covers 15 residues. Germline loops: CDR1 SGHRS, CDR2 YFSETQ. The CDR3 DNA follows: TGCGCCAGCAGCCCTAGCGGGGGGTTAGGGAATGAGCAGTTCTTC. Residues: CASSPSGGLGNEQFF.

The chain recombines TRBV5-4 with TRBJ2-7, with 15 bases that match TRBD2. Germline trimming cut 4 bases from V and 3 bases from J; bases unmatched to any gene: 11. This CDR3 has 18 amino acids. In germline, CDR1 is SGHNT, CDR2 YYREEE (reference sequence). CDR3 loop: CASSRGGTSGGLSYEQYF. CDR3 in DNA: TGTGCCAGCAGCCGTGGTGGGACTAGCGGGGGGCTGAGCTACGAGCAGTACTTC.

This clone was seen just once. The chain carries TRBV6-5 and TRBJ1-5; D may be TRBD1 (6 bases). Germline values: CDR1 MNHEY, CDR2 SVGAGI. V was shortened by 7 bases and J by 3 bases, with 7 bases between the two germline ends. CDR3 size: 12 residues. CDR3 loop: CASNRDNQPQHF. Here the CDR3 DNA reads TGTGCCAGCAACAGGGACAATCAGCCCCAGCATTTT.